The source of this TCR beta chain is a study of follicular helper T cells after annual influenza vaccination. Findings and caveats of the study: Day 7 ICOS+CD38+ clones were most often found later in ICOS-CD38- cTfh cells.

The time point was: 2015-2016 season, pre-vaccination. In the case of this clone: Its antigen is unidentified.

In germline, CDR1 is PRHDT, CDR2 FYEKMQ (reference sequence). The CDR3 extends over 15 amino acids. V lost 4 bases, J lost 0 bases, and 13 bases lay in between. Assay: immunoSEQ multiplex PCR; the TCRdb copy retains only in-frame clones and omits some. The data contain thousands of clones, 82% of them seen just once; the ten biggest clones take up around 2%. This sequence originates from an adult who received the influenza vaccine. The material was CXCR5+ CD38- circulating T follicular helper cells from blood, obtained on the day of influenza vaccination. Subset meaning: circulating Tfh, non-naive CD4+CXCR5+PD-1+ (ICOS+CD38+ or ICOS-CD38-). The chain has TRBV13 and TRBJ2-7; the D is unclear. The CDR3 loop is CASSSGRTYSYEQYF. CDR3 in DNA: TGTGCCAGCAGCTCTGGACGGACCTACTCCTACGAGCAGTACTTC.